Listed below are T cell receptor beta chains from one sample, sequenced in a study of cytomegalovirus exposure and HLA in healthy donors. The protocol was immunoSEQ multiplex PCR, while the TCRdb copy is restricted to in-frame clones and leaves out a portion. The sample holds tens of thousands of clones, 75% to 90% seen once. Material: PBMCs. All receptors derive from a woman aged 25 to 45 in good health and CMV-seropositive. CDR3s include the opening cysteine and the closing phenylalanine or tryptophan. Each record gives: V gene, CDR3 length, clone size, J gene, D gene, CDR3 protein, CDR3 DNA. A D gene is named only where the DNA matches it firmly. The size entry is marked missing in some rows and otherwise reads once, few, many or a size class.

>TRBV19|14|NA|TRBJ2-1|TRBD2
CASSLAGGPGEQFF
TGTGCCAGTAGTCTAGCGGGAGGGCCGGGTGAGCAGTTCTTC
>TRBV27|13|NA|TRBJ2-1|NA
CASEASSYNEQFF
TGTGCCAGCGAGGCTAGCTCCTACAATGAGCAGTTCTTC
>TRBV2|13|NA|TRBJ1-1|NA
CASRADMNTEAFF
TGTGCCAGCAGGGCAGATATGAACACTGAAGCTTTCTTT
>TRBV6-5|12|NA|TRBJ2-7|NA
CASSAQTYEQYF
TGTGCCAGCAGTGCCCAGACCTACGAGCAGTACTTC
>TRBV4-1|18|NA|TRBJ1-2|NA
CASSHPGVSQAQNYGYTF
TGCGCCAGCAGCCACCCAGGGGTATCACAAGCCCAGAACTATGGCTACACCTTC
>TRBV5-1|15|NA|TRBJ2-1|TRBD1
CASSVRQGSRNEQFF
TGCGCCAGCAGTGTCCGACAGGGCTCACGCAATGAGCAGTTCTTC
>TRBV30|16|NA|TRBJ1-5|NA
CAWSVNGGAVGQPQHF
TGTGCCTGGAGTGTAAATGGCGGGGCAGTAGGTCAGCCCCAGCATTTT
>TRBV6-5|13|NA|TRBJ1-2|NA
CASSFGGTGGYTF
TGTGCCAGCAGTTTTGGGGGGACGGGTGGCTACACCTTC
>TRBV7-9|12|NA|TRBJ2-7|NA
CASTYLAGEQYF
TGTGCCAGCACCTATCTCGCCGGCGAGCAGTACTTC
>TRBV29-1|16|NA|TRBJ2-1|TRBD2
CSVSAGGRSSYNEQFF
TGCAGCGTCTCAGCGGGAGGCAGGAGCTCCTACAATGAGCAGTTCTTC
>TRBV5-4|20|NA|TRBJ2-7|TRBD2
CASSLGREDVFGLRPKEQYF
TGTGCCAGCAGCTTGGGGCGGGAGGACGTTTTTGGGTTACGGCCAAAGGAGCAGTACTTC
>TRBV5-6|17|NA|TRBJ1-4|TRBD1
CASSSVGQGASNEKLFF
TGTGCCAGCAGCTCCGTGGGACAGGGGGCGTCTAATGAAAAACTGTTTTTT
>TRBV15|14|NA|TRBJ2-7|NA
CATSRDHEGNEQYF
TGTGCCACCAGCAGAGATCACGAGGGTAACGAGCAGTACTTC
>TRBV25-1|14|NA|TRBJ2-7|NA
CASSEMGAVYEQYF
TGTGCCAGCAGTGAAATGGGCGCAGTCTACGAGCAGTACTTC
>TRBV7-9|12|once|TRBJ2-2|NA
CAQTRARGELFF
TGTGCCCAAACGAGGGCGAGAGGGGAGCTGTTTTTT
>TRBV29-1|17|NA|TRBJ2-3|TRBD2
CSVRAEISGLARDTQYF
TGCAGCGTCAGGGCGGAGATCTCGGGACTAGCAAGAGATACGCAGTATTTT
>TRBV18|13|few|TRBJ2-3|NA
CASSPLAADTQYF
TGTGCCAGCTCACCATTAGCCGCAGATACGCAGTATTTT
>TRBV7-8|13|NA|TRBJ2-1|NA
CASVGLVYNEQFF
TGTGCCAGCGTGGGGCTAGTCTACAATGAGCAGTTCTTC
>TRBV28|15|NA|TRBJ2-7|NA
CASRRTILSSYEQYF
TGTGCCAGCAGAAGGACAATACTGAGCTCCTACGAGCAGTACTTC
>TRBV1|14|NA|TRBJ1-2|NA
CTSSQDMVENGYTF
TGCACCAGCAGCCAAGATATGGTGGAGAATGGCTACACCTTC
>TRBV4-1|13|NA|TRBJ2-3|TRBD2
CASSQDGRGKQYF
TGCGCCAGCAGCCAAGATGGGAGGGGAAAGCAGTATTTT
>TRBV11-2|17|NA|TRBJ2-3|TRBD1
CASSLEAQGAPTDTQYF
TGTGCCAGCAGCTTAGAGGCACAGGGGGCCCCCACAGATACGCAGTATTTT
>TRBV18|15|NA|TRBJ2-1|NA
CASSPFTSSYNEQFF
TGTGCCAGCTCACCATTCACCAGCTCCTACAATGAGCAGTTCTTC
>TRBV5-8|15|NA|TRBJ2-5|NA
CASSNRDKYQETQYF
TGTGCCAGCAGCAACCGGGACAAGTACCAAGAGACCCAGTACTTC
>TRBV19|13|NA|TRBJ1-6|NA
CASSSYHASPLHF
TGTGCCAGTAGTTCCTATCATGCTTCACCCCTCCACTTT
>TRBV27|12|once|TRBJ2-7|NA
CASGGKSYEQYF
TGTGCCAGCGGGGGGAAATCCTACGAGCAGTACTTC
>TRBV5-4|16|few|TRBJ2-2|TRBD1
CASSWDRGSNTGELFF
TGTGCCAGCAGCTGGGACAGGGGCTCGAACACCGGGGAGCTGTTTTTT
>TRBV11-2|15|NA|TRBJ2-7|NA
CASSLRRDISYEQYF
TGTGCCAGCAGCCTCCGCCGGGACATTTCCTACGAGCAGTACTTC
>TRBV18|15|NA|TRBJ2-1|TRBD2
CASSRLAGGFEEQFF
TGTGCCAGCTCGAGACTAGCGGGAGGGTTCGAAGAGCAGTTCTTC
>TRBV2|12|NA|TRBJ2-1|NA
CASNRDYNEQFF
TGTGCCAGCAACAGGGACTACAATGAGCAGTTCTTC
>TRBV28|16|once|TRBJ2-1|NA
CASSASWRGSYNEQFF
TGTGCCAGCAGCGCCAGTTGGAGGGGATCCTACAATGAGCAGTTCTTC
>TRBV28|21|NA|TRBJ2-5|TRBD2
CASSFRALGRTSGSYQETQYF
TGTGCCAGCAGTTTCAGGGCCCTGGGGAGGACTAGCGGGAGTTACCAAGAGACCCAGTACTTC
>TRBV2|14|NA|TRBJ2-7|TRBD2
CASRETSTSYEQYF
TGTGCCAGCAGGGAGACTAGCACCTCATACGAGCAGTACTTC
>TRBV2|18|NA|TRBJ1-4|NA
CASSAPTVSLSYYEKLFF
TGTGCCAGCAGTGCCCCGACAGTCTCCCTCTCCTACTATGAAAAACTGTTTTTT
>TRBV15|15|NA|TRBJ1-1|NA
CATSRYLQGGAEAFF
TGTGCCACCAGCCGATACTTACAGGGAGGGGCTGAAGCTTTCTTT
>TRBV2|15|once|TRBJ2-1|TRBD2
CASSESGSFYNEQFF
TGTGCCAGCAGTGAAAGCGGGAGCTTCTACAATGAGCAGTTCTTC
>TRBV11-2|14|NA|TRBJ2-7|TRBD1
CASSPGQASYEQYF
TGTGCCAGCAGCCCGGGACAGGCATCCTACGAGCAGTACTTC
>TRBV4-1|15|NA|TRBJ2-7|NA
CASSQEYRESYEQYF
TGCGCCAGCAGCCAAGAGTACAGGGAAAGCTACGAGCAGTACTTC
>TRBV5-1|15|NA|TRBJ2-6|NA
CASSVDSSGANVLTF
TGCGCCAGCAGCGTGGACAGCTCTGGGGCCAACGTCCTGACTTTC
>TRBV27|15|NA|TRBJ1-5|TRBD1
CASSTDRVSNQPQHF
TGTGCCAGCAGCACGGACAGGGTAAGCAATCAGCCCCAGCATTTT
>TRBV4-1|14|NA|TRBJ1-1|NA
CASSQVAGRTEAFF
TGCGCCAGCAGCCAAGTGGCAGGGAGGACTGAAGCTTTCTTT
>TRBV4-1|18|few|TRBJ1-2|TRBD1
CASSVPGGTGGAPYGYTF
TGCGCCAGCAGCGTTCCGGGGGGGACAGGGGGCGCTCCCTATGGCTACACCTTC
>TRBV2|17|NA|TRBJ2-1|NA
CASSESIGLRRGSEQFF
TGTGCCAGCAGTGAATCTATAGGACTACGTAGAGGGAGTGAGCAGTTCTTC
>TRBV27|14|NA|TRBJ1-1|NA
CASSPRGIITEAFF
TGTGCCAGCAGTCCAAGGGGCATTATTACTGAAGCTTTCTTT